This T cell receptor (beta chain) was obtained from a study of CD4 T cells in relation to SARS-CoV-2 and coronaviruses. Comments on this clone: As yet, its antigen is unknown.

Deep TCR-beta sequencing used DNA from uncultured naive and memory CD4+ T cells. Sequencing was performed with immunoSEQ multiplex PCR; in TCRdb, only in-frame clones are kept and a portion is missing. The sample contains about 59,000 clones, around 86% of which appear only once. Study outcomes and limitations: According to naive versus memory sequencing, detected responses are memory recall, not newly primed.

Unexposed donor CD4+ T cells date from about 2011-2019, before the COVID-19 pandemic. This CDR3 comprises 14 residues. Trimming left V 3 bases short and J 6 bases short, with 15 bases between. The V gene's germline CDR1 is MDHEN and CDR2 SYDVKM. The rearrangement uses TRBV28 and TRBJ2-7; TRBD2 is a possible D gene (6 bases). The sample taken for sequencing was memory CD4+ T cells from PBMCs. The TCR originated in a human donor in good health. CDR3 protein: CASSFRGAGREQYF. As DNA, the CDR3 is TGTGCCAGCAGTTTTAGAGGAGCGGGTCGCGAGCAGTACTTC.